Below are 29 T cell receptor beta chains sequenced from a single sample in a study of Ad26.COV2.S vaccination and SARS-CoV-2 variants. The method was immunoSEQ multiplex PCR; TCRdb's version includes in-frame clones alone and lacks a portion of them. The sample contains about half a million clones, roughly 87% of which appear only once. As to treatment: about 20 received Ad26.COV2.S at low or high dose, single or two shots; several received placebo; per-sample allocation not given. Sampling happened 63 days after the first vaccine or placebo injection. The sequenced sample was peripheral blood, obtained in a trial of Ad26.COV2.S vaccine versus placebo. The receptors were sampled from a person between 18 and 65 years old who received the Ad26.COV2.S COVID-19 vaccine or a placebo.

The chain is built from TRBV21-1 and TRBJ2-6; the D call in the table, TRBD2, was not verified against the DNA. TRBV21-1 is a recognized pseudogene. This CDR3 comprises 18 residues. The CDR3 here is CASRPIRSGGEVANVLTF. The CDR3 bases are TGTGCCAGCAGACCCATTAGGAGCGGGGGCGAGGTAGCCAACGTCCTGACTTTC.

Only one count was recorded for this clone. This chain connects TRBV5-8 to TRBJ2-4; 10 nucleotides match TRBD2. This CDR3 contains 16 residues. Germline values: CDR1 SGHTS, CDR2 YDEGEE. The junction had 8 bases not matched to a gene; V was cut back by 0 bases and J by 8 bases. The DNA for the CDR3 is TGTGCCAGCAGCTTGGGGCCTAGCGGGAGTGGGTACATTCAGTACTTC. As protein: CASSLGPSGSGYIQYF.

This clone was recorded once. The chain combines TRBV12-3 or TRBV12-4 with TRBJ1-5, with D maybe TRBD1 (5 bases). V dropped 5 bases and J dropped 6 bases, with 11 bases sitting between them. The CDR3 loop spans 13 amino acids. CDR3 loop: CASSMGVSQPQHF. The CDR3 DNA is TGTGCCAGCAGTATGGGGGTTTCTCAGCCCCAGCATTTT.

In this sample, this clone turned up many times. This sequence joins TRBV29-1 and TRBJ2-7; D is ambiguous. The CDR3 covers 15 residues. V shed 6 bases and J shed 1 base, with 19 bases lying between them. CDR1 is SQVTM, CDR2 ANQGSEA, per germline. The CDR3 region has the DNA TGCAGCGTCGTTAATCCCTATACCCAATCCTACGAGCAGTACTTC. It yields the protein CSVVNPYTQSYEQYF.

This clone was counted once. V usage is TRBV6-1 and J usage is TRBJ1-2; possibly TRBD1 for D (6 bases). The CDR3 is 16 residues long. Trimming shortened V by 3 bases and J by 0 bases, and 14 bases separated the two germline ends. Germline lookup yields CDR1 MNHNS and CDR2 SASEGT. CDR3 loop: CASSDRTVAANYGYTF. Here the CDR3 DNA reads TGTGCCAGCAGTGACAGGACAGTGGCAGCTAACTATGGCTACACCTTC.

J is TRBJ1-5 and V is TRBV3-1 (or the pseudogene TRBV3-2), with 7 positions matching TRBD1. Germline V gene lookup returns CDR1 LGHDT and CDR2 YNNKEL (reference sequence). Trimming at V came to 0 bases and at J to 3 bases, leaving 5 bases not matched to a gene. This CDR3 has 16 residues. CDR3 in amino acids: CASSQDKGTVNQPQHF. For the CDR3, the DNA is TGTGCCAGCAGCCAAGATAAAGGGACAGTCAATCAGCCCCAGCATTTT.

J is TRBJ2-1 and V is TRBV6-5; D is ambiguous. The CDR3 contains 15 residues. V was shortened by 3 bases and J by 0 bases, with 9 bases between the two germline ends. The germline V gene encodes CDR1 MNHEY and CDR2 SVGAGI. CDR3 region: CASSYQDHSYNEQFF. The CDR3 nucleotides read TGTGCCAGCAGTTATCAGGATCACTCCTACAATGAGCAGTTCTTC.

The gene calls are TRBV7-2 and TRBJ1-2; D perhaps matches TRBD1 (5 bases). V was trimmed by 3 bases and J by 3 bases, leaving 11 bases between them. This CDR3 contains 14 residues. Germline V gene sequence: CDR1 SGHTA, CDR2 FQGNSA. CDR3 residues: CASSFGWGHYGYTF. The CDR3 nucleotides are TGTGCCAGCAGCTTCGGTTGGGGCCACTATGGCTACACCTTC.

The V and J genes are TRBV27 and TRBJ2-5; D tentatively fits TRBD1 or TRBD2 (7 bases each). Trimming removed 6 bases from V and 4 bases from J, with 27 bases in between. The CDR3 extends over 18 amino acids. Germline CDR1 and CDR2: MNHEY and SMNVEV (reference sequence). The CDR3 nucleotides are TGTGCCAGCAGCCGCACTCCCCAGGGGCAGGGGGGGGTAGAGACCCAGTACTTC. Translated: CASSRTPQGQGGVETQYF.

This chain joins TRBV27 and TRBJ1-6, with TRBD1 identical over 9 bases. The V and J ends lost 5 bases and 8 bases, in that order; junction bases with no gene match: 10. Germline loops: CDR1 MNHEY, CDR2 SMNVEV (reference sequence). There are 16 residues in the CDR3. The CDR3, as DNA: TGTGCCAGCAGTGAAACAGGGGGCGCTTTTTATTCACCCCTCCACTTT. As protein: CASSETGGAFYSPLHF.

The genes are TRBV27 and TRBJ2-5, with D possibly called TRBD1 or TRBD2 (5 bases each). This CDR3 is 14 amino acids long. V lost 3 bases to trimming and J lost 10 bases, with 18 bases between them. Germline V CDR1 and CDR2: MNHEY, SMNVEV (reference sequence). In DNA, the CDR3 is TGTGCCAGCAGTTTTTCGAGGACTCAAGGGGACCAGTACTTC. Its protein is CASSFSRTQGDQYF.

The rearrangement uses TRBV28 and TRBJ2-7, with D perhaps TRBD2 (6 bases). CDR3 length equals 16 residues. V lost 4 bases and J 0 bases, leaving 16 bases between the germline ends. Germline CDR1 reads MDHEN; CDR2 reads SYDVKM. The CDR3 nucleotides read TGTGCCAGCAGTTCCCTCGAAGCGGGCGGCTCCTACGAGCAGTACTTC. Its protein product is CASSSLEAGGSYEQYF.

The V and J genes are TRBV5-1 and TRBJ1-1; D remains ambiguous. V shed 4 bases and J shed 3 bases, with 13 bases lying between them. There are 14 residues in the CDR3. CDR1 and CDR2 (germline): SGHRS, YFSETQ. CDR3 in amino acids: CASSLLFEDTEAFF. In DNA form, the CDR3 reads TGCGCCAGCAGCCTACTATTCGAGGACACTGAAGCTTTCTTT.

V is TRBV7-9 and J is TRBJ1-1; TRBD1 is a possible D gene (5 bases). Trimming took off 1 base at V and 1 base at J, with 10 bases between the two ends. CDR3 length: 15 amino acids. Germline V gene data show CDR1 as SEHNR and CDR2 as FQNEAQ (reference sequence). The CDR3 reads CASSLVLGANTEAFF. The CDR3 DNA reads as TGTGCCAGCAGCTTAGTGTTAGGGGCGAACACTGAAGCTTTCTTT.

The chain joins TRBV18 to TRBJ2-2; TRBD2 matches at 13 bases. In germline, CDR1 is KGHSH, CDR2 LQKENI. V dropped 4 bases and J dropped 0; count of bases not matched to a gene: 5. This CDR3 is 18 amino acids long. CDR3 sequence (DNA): TGTGCCAGCTCACTCCGGACTAGCGGGAGTACGAACACCGGGGAGCTGTTTTTT. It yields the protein CASSLRTSGSTNTGELFF.

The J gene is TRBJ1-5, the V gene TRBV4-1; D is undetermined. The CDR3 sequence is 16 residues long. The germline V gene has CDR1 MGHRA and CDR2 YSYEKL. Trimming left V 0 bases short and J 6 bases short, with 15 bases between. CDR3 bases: TGCGCCAGCAGCCAAGACCTTGGAGAGGTCGCTCAGCCCCAGCATTTT. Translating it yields CASSQDLGEVAQPQHF.

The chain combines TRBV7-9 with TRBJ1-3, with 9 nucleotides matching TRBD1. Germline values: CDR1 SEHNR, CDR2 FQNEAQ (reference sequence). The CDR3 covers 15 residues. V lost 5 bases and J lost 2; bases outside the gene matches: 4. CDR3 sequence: CASSVRQGAGNTIYF. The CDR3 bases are TGTGCCAGCAGCGTCAGACAGGGGGCTGGAAACACCATATATTTT.

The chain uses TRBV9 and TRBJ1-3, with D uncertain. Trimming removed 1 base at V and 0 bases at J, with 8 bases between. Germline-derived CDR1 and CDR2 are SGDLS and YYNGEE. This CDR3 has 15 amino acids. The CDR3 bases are TGTGCCAGCAGCGTACAGGCTTCCTCTGGAAACACCATATATTTT. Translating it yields CASSVQASSGNTIYF.

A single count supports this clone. CDR3 sequence (DNA): TGCGCCAGCAGCTTGTTACCAGGGGACACCGGGGAGCTGTTTTTT. Translation: CASSLLPGDTGELFF. This rearrangement joins TRBV5-1 to TRBJ2-2; D perhaps matches TRBD1 (6 bases). The CDR3 has 15 residues. Trimming took 1 base from V and 3 from J, leaving 10 bases between them. Germline CDR1 and CDR2: SGHRS and YFSETQ.

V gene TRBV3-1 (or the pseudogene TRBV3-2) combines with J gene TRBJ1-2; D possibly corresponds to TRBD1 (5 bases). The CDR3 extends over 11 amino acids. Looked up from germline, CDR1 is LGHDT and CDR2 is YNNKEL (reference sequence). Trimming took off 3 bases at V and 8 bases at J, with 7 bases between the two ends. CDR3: CASSHGAGYTF. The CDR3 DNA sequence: TGTGCCAGCAGCCACGGGGCCGGCTACACCTTC.

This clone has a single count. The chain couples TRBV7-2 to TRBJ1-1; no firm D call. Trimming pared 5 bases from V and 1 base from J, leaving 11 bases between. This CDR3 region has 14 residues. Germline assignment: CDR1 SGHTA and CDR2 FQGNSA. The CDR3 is CASSPAGWNTEAFF. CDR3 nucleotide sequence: TGTGCCAGCAGCCCAGCCGGGTGGAACACTGAAGCTTTCTTT.

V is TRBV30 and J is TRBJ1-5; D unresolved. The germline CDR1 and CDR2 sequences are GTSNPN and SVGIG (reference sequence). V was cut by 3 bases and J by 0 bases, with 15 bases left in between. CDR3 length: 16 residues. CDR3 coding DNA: TGTGCCTGGAGGGCCAAAACACTTTATAGCAATCAGCCCCAGCATTTT. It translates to CAWRAKTLYSNQPQHF.

CDR3 nucleotides: TGTGCCAGCAATCGGGGGCGGGAGGGCCGCGAGCAGTACTTC. It is translated as CASNRGREGREQYF. The gene calls are TRBV6-5 and TRBJ2-7; 9 bases line up with TRBD2. Trimming cost V 7 bases and J 6 bases; bases outside gene matches: 10. The CDR3 is 14 amino acids. The germline V gene has CDR1 MNHEY and CDR2 SVGAGI.

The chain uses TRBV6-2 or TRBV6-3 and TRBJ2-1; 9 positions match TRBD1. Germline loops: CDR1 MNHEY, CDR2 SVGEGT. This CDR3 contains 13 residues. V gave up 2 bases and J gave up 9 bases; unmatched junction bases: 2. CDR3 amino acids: CASSYGTGLEQFF. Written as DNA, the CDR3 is TGTGCCAGCAGTTACGGGACAGGGCTTGAGCAGTTCTTC.

The CDR3 region has the DNA TGTGCCAGCAGCCCCCCCCGGGAGCCCTCCCCCGGGGAGCTGTTTTTT. This codes for CASSPPREPSPGELFF. J is TRBJ2-2 and V is TRBV6-6; D is possibly TRBD2 (6 bases). Germline V gene lookup returns CDR1 MNHNY and CDR2 SVGAGI (reference sequence). This CDR3 spans 16 amino acids. V dropped 6 bases and J dropped 6 bases, with 20 bases sitting between them.

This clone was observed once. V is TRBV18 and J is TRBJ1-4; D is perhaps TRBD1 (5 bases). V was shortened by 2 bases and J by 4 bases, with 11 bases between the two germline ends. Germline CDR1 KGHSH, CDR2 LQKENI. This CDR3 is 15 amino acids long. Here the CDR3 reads CASSPMGLGNEKLFF. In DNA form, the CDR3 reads TGTGCCAGCTCACCAATGGGGCTTGGTAATGAAAAACTGTTTTTT.

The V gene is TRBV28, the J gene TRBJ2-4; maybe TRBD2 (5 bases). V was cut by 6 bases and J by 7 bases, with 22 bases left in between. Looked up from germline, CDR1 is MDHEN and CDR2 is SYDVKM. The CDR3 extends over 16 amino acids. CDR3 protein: CASSPISGSRANIQYF. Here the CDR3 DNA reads TGTGCCAGCAGCCCAATATCGGGATCAAGGGCGAACATTCAGTACTTC.

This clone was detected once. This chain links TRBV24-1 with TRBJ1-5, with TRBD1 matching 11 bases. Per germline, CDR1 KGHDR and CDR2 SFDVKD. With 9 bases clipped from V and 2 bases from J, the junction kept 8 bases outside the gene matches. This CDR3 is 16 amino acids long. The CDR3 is CATGRTGGVGNQPQHF. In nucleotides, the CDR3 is TGTGCCACCGGCAGGACAGGGGGCGTCGGCAATCAGCCCCAGCATTTT.

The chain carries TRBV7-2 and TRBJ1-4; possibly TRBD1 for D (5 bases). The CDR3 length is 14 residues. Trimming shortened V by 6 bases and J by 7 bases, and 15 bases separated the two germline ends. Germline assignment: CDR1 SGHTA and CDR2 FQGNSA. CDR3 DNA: TGTGCCAGCAGTAGGGGCCCAGGTGGTGAAAAACTGTTTTTT. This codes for CASSRGPGGEKLFF.